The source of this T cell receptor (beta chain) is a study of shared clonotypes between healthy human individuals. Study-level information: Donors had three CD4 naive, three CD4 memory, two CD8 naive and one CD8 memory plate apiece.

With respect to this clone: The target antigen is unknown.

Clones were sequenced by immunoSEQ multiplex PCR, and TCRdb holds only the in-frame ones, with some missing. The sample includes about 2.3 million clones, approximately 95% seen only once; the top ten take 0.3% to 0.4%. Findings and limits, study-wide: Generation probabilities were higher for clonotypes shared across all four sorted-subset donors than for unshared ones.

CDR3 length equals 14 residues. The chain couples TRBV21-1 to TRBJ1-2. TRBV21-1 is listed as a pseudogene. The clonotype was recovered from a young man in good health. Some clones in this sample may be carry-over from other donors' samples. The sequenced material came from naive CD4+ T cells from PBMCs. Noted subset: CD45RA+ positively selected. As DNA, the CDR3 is TGTGCCAGCAGCAAAGGCCGGGGGGTTATAGCCTACACCTTC. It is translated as CASSKGRGVIAYTF.